One sample yielded the 7 T cell receptor beta chains listed below, sequenced in a study of T cells in Graves' hyperthyroidism and ophthalmopathy. RNA transcripts yielded amplified TCR beta CDR3 regions. TCR CDR3 regions were first amplified by RT-PCR with HTBI primers. TCRdb itself ran the multiplex PCR reads through MiXCR, one entry per CDR3 protein. The sample has approximately 520,000 distinct CDR3 sequences, less than 25% seen once; the top ten hold about 30%. Sequenced material: blood. The receptors originated from a man between 18 and 35 years old with Graves' hyperthyroidism.

This clonotype was picked up one time. A junction boundary mismatches the germline segment, possibly from a read error. This chain links TRBV5-1 with TRBJ2-7; D remains unclear. Germline CDR1 SGHRS, CDR2 YFSETQ. The CDR3 is made up of 13 amino acids. Here the CDR3 reads CTSSSVQAYEQYF. In DNA form, the CDR3 reads TGCACCAGCAGCTCGGTCCAGGCTTACGAGCAGTACTTC.

Many counts were recorded for this clonotype. The chain couples TRBV18 to TRBJ1-1; D is perhaps TRBD1 (6 bases). The CDR3 is 14 amino acids. The germline gives CDR1 KGHSH, CDR2 LQKENI. Trimming shortened V by 3 bases and J by 4 bases, and 12 bases separated the two germline ends. DNA of the CDR3: TGTGCCAGCTCACCCCAGGGGAGCGCCACTGAAGCTTTCTTT. It yields the protein CASSPQGSATEAFF.

This clonotype has just a few counts. The chain is built from TRBV12-3 or TRBV12-4 and TRBJ2-3, with 10 bases identical to TRBD2. The length of the CDR3 is 18 residues. V was clipped by 4 bases and J by 0 bases; unmatched bases: 10. The CDR3, as DNA: TGTGCCAGCAGTTCCCGACTAGCGGGCCAACCTAGCACAGATACGCAGTATTTT. This codes for CASSSRLAGQPSTDTQYF.

This clonotype was seen repeatedly, ten times or more. This chain uses TRBV19 with TRBJ1-5; D gene unclear. Germline V gene sequence: CDR1 LNHDA, CDR2 SQIVND (reference sequence). V gave up 6 bases and J gave up 5 bases, with 14 bases separating them. The CDR3 is made up of 14 amino acids. This chain's CDR3 is CASRHHEVHQPQHF. In DNA, the CDR3 is TGTGCCAGTAGGCACCACGAAGTACATCAGCCCCAGCATTTT.

Comments on this clonotype: This may arise from a read error, as a much more abundant clone is one base away. This sequence joins TRBV6-5 and TRBJ2-7, with TRBD1 as a possible D gene (6 bases). This CDR3 region has 14 residues. CDR1 and CDR2 from the germline V gene are MNHEY and SVGAGI. V was clipped by 5 bases and J by 3 bases, with 14 bases between them. The chain's CDR3 is CASSNTGNFYEQYF. The CDR3 region has the DNA TGTGCCAGCAGTAACACAGGGAACTTCTACGAGCAGTACTTC.

The chain has TRBV27 and TRBJ2-5; D remains unclear. Germline-derived CDR1 and CDR2 are MNHEY and SMNVEV (reference sequence). Trimming removed 0 bases at V and 4 bases at J, with 6 bases between. This CDR3 region has 13 residues. CDR3 region: CASSLSNGETQYF. The CDR3 coding sequence is TGTGCCAGCAGTTTATCGAACGGAGAGACCCAGTACTTC.

This clonotype was picked up a small number of times. This chain joins TRBV30 and TRBJ1-5; weak D call: TRBD1 (6 bases). The V gene lost 2 bases and the J gene lost 4 bases, with 21 bases spanning the gap. The germline V gene has CDR1 GTSNPN and CDR2 SVGIG (reference sequence). The CDR3 loop spans 17 amino acids. The CDR3: CAWSRGGAGVINQPQHF. The CDR3 DNA sequence: TGTGCCTGGAGTCGGGGGGGGGCAGGCGTAATTAATCAGCCCCAGCATTTT.